The entry that follows covers one TCR beta chain sequence. Clones were read by immunoSEQ multiplex PCR, and TCRdb kept only the in-frame ones, dropping some. This sample has some 660,000 clones, with 87% found just once. This sample is part of a study of shared T cell receptors in the human thymus. V was pared by 5 bases and J by 0 bases, with 14 bases between. Germline V lookup: CDR1 SGHVS, CDR2 FQNEAQ. This CDR3 comprises 16 residues. The same specimen was also included in a second study, on human thymus T cells. From that report: The donors were infants in Finland with congenital heart defects, otherwise immunologically healthy. Thymic and blood repertoires appeared to carry a bias in their V and J gene usage. Thymic repertoires of unrelated individuals were reported in related research to overlap highly.

The specimen sequenced was thymocytes. The J gene is TRBJ1-3, the V gene TRBV7-8; D is perhaps TRBD1 (5 bases). The sequence derives from a boy younger than two with a congenital heart defect. CDR3 in DNA: TGTGCCAGCAGCCTCCAGACAGAGCACTCTGGAAACACCATATATTTT. Its protein is CASSLQTEHSGNTIYF.